This paragraph covers one T cell receptor (beta chain) sequence. V lost 4 bases, J lost 1 base, and 14 bases lay in between. This CDR3 region has 15 residues. Per the germline V gene, CDR1 is SGHNT and CDR2 is YYREEE (reference sequence). These data are taken from a study of blood T cell repertoires in COVID-19. This table comes from immunoSEQ multiplex PCR, and its TCRdb copy is limited to in-frame clones, with some not included. The data show fewer than 350,000 clones, around 90% seen once. The V and J genes are TRBV5-4 and TRBJ1-2; D ambiguous. This receptor was taken from a woman aged 18-30 years with acute COVID-19. The sequenced sample was PBMCs or T cells enriched from blood (not recorded which). The CDR3 spells CASSPLRDINYGYTF. Here the CDR3 DNA reads TGTGCCAGCAGCCCTCTACGAGACATTAACTATGGCTACACCTTC.